A selection of T cell receptor beta chains follows, all from one sample in a study of blood T cell repertoires in COVID-19. The repertoire was sequenced with immunoSEQ multiplex PCR; TCRdb's copy has only in-frame clones and lacks some. This sample has approximately 96,000 clones; more than 90% occur once, and the top ten carry less than 5%. The sequenced sample consisted of peripheral blood. All receptors derive from a human donor with active COVID-19. The donor label of this sample is uncertain. Each CDR3 is given with its conserved first and last residue.

j_call: TRBJ2-2
v_call: TRBV7-9
cdr3_length: 19
cdr3_aa: CASSFYSNKDNTNTGELFF

j_call: TRBJ2-2
v_call: TRBV5-6
cdr3_length: 14
cdr3_aa: CASSTGLSTGELFF

j_call: TRBJ2-1
v_call: TRBV19
cdr3_length: 17
cdr3_aa: CASKGGTSGTIYNEQFF

j_call: TRBJ2-7
v_call: TRBV2
cdr3_length: 13
cdr3_aa: CASSGQGGYEQYF

j_call: TRBJ2-7
v_call: TRBV3-1/TRBV3-2
cdr3_length: 15
cdr3_aa: CASSRDRGRGYEQYF

j_call: TRBJ1-1
v_call: TRBV6-6
cdr3_length: 15
cdr3_aa: CASSWAGTENTEAFF

j_call: TRBJ2-3
v_call: TRBV12-3/TRBV12-4
cdr3_length: 13
cdr3_aa: CASSFQGADTQYF

j_call: TRBJ2-7
v_call: TRBV3-1/TRBV3-2
cdr3_length: 17
cdr3_aa: CASSPKGFGTGRDEQYF

j_call: TRBJ2-3
v_call: TRBV7-9
cdr3_length: 14
cdr3_aa: CASSLSGSTDTQYF

j_call: TRBJ1-3
v_call: TRBV19
cdr3_length: 15
cdr3_aa: CASSREAYSGNTIYF

j_call: TRBJ2-5
v_call: TRBV3-1/TRBV3-2
cdr3_length: 14
cdr3_aa: CASSLGSNGKTQYF

j_call: TRBJ2-7
v_call: TRBV11-2
cdr3_length: 14
cdr3_aa: CASSFSEQADEQYF

j_call: TRBJ1-6
v_call: TRBV28
cdr3_length: 14
cdr3_aa: CASRIQVYNSPLHF

j_call: TRBJ2-3
v_call: TRBV10-3
cdr3_length: 14
cdr3_aa: CASSRGGSTDTQYF

j_call: TRBJ1-2
v_call: TRBV5-5
cdr3_length: 12
cdr3_aa: CASTPRGGGYTF

j_call: TRBJ2-5
v_call: TRBV5-1
cdr3_length: 12
cdr3_aa: CASSTGRETQYF

j_call: TRBJ1-1
v_call: TRBV18
cdr3_length: 13
cdr3_aa: CASSPQGNTEAFF

j_call: TRBJ2-2
v_call: TRBV15
cdr3_length: 16
cdr3_aa: CATSRPGLAVTGELFF

j_call: TRBJ2-7
v_call: TRBV7-8
cdr3_length: 14
cdr3_aa: CASSLSLDYTEQYF

j_call: TRBJ2-3
v_call: TRBV27
cdr3_length: 13
cdr3_aa: CASSFSLGDTQYF

j_call: TRBJ2-5
v_call: TRBV5-4
cdr3_length: 17
cdr3_aa: CASSPRGGGAFAETQYF

j_call: TRBJ1-3
v_call: TRBV6-5
cdr3_length: 14
cdr3_aa: CATIRTASGNTIYF

j_call: TRBJ2-1
v_call: TRBV21-1
cdr3_length: 16
cdr3_aa: CASTLARGHKGDEQFF

j_call: TRBJ2-3
v_call: TRBV24-1
cdr3_length: 16
cdr3_aa: CATSDLGRASTDTQYF

j_call: TRBJ2-7
v_call: TRBV9
cdr3_length: 14
cdr3_aa: CASSGRTNSYEQYF

j_call: TRBJ1-2
v_call: TRBV6-5
cdr3_length: 13
cdr3_aa: CASSSLSNYGYTF